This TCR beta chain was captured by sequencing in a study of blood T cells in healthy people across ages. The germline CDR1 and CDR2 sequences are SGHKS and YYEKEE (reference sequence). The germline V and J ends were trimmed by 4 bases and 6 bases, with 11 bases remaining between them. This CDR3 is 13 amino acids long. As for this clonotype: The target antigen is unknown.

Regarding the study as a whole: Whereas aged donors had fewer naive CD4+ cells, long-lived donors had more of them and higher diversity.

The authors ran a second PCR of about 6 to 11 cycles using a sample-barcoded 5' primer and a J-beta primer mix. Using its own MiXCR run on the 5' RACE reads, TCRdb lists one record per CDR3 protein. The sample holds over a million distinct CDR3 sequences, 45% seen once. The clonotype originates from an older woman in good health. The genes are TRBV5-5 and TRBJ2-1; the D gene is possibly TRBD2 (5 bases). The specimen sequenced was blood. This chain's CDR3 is CASSEGSLNEQFF. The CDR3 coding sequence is TGTGCCAGCAGCGAGGGCTCGCTCAATGAGCAGTTCTTC.